One and the same sample provided the 9 T cell receptor beta chains below, sequenced in a study of blood T cell repertoires in COVID-19. Assay used: immunoSEQ multiplex PCR; TCRdb lists only in-frame clones, some missing. The data hold more than 75,000 clones, with roughly nine tenths observed a single time. The specimen was peripheral blood. These receptors were collected from a man between 50 and 59 years old with acute or convalescent COVID-19.

The chain combines TRBV24-1 with TRBJ1-2, with a tentative D call TRBD1 (6 bases). Germline CDR1 KGHDR, CDR2 SFDVKD. The ends were cut back, 6 bases at V and 8 bases at J, with 18 bases in the middle. The CDR3 contains 14 residues. CDR3: CATSRGGSTEGYTF. The CDR3 nucleotides are TGTGCCACCAGTCGCGGGGGCAGCACGGAGGGCTACACCTTC.

This rearrangement joins TRBV5-1 to TRBJ2-7; D gene uncertain. V was pared by 0 bases and J by 3 bases, with 7 bases between. Looked up from germline, CDR1 is SGHRS and CDR2 is YFSETQ. The CDR3 extends over 13 amino acids. DNA for the CDR3: TGCGCCAGCAGCTTGGGTCAGAACTACGAGCAGTACTTC. Protein product: CASSLGQNYEQYF.

The chain uses TRBV30 and TRBJ2-6, with TRBD1 matching 10 bases. Germline V CDR1 and CDR2: GTSNPN, SVGIG (reference sequence). The ends lost 6 bases at V and 3 bases at J; junction bases unmatched: 14. The CDR3 consists of 18 residues. In nucleotides, the CDR3 is TGTGCCTGTGGTCGCGGGACAGGGGTTTTAAGTGGGGCCAACGTCCTGACTTTC. Encoded protein: CACGRGTGVLSGANVLTF.

This chain connects TRBV6-6 to TRBJ1-1, with D perhaps matching TRBD1 (5 bases). Germline-derived CDR1 and CDR2 are MNHNY and SVGAGI (reference sequence). The CDR3 spans 14 residues. V was trimmed by 8 bases and J by 3 bases, leaving 16 bases between them. For the CDR3, the DNA is TGTGCCAGCCGTTCGGGGGGGACCCACACTGAAGCTTTCTTT. This codes for CASRSGGTHTEAFF.

This clone was seen only once. This rearrangement joins TRBV15 to TRBJ2-3; possibly TRBD2 for D (7 bases). The CDR3 has 18 amino acids. Germline assignment: CDR1 LNHNV and CDR2 YYDKDF (reference sequence). Trimming stripped 1 base from V and 4 bases from J, with 21 bases between. The CDR3 loop reads CATSRVGWWGGPPDTQYF. CDR3 nucleotide sequence: TGTGCCACCAGCAGAGTGGGGTGGTGGGGGGGCCCGCCAGATACGCAGTATTTT.

This chain links TRBV19 with TRBJ2-1, with D maybe TRBD2 (6 bases). CDR3 length: 15 amino acids. CDR1 and CDR2 (germline): LNHDA, SQIVND (reference sequence). V was trimmed by 6 bases and J by 4 bases, leaving 16 bases between them. The CDR3 region is CASSLEGQPYNEQFF. CDR3 DNA: TGTGCCAGTAGCTTGGAGGGCCAACCGTACAATGAGCAGTTCTTC.

V and J are TRBV7-9 and TRBJ2-1, with TRBD2 matching over 9 bases. V lost 1 base to trimming and J lost 5 bases; unmatched junction nucleotides: 9. The length of the CDR3 is 17 residues. Looked up from germline, CDR1 is SEHNR and CDR2 is FQNEAQ (reference sequence). The CDR3 protein is CASSLGGAGGRNNEQFF. CDR3 bases: TGTGCCAGCAGCTTAGGCGGAGCGGGAGGCCGGAACAATGAGCAGTTCTTC.

The J gene is TRBJ2-2, the V gene TRBV2; 8 bases are shared with TRBD1. Trimming took 6 bases from V and 2 from J; bases not matched to a gene: 5. This CDR3 region has 15 residues. Germline values: CDR1 SNHLY, CDR2 FYNNEI. The CDR3 loop reads CASSQTGVNTGELFF. The CDR3 nucleotides are TGTGCCAGCAGCCAGACAGGGGTCAACACCGGGGAGCTGTTTTTT.

The chain couples TRBV30 to TRBJ2-3; 8 nucleotides align to TRBD2. Germline-derived CDR1 and CDR2 are GTSNPN and SVGIG (reference sequence). Trimming cost V 0 bases and J 6 bases; bases outside gene matches: 5. CDR3 length equals 14 residues. Written as DNA, the CDR3 is TGTGCCTGGAGTGTAACGGGGGGGCGTGATACGCAGTATTTT. It encodes CAWSVTGGRDTQYF.